This T cell receptor (beta chain) was recovered during a study of shared clonotypes between healthy human individuals. Assay used: immunoSEQ multiplex PCR; TCRdb lists only in-frame clones, some missing. The profile covers around 750,000 clones, with about 74% appearing a single time and over 1.5% taken by the ten largest. The CDR3 is 15 amino acids. V was cut by 4 bases and J by 4 bases, with 12 bases left in between. In germline, CDR1 is SGHDT, CDR2 YYEEEE. What was sequenced was memory CD4+ T cells sorted from blood. The subset here: CD45RA-negative fraction. V and J are TRBV5-6 and TRBJ2-6; D call uncertain. The TCR comes from a woman aged 25 to 39 in good health. The CDR3 coding sequence is TGTGCCAGCAGCGAATACGGCCTAGGGGCCAACGTCCTGACTTTC. It yields the protein CASSEYGLGANVLTF.